This record covers a single TCR beta chain. The length of the CDR3 is 15 residues. V lost 8 bases and J 6 bases, leaving 20 bases between the germline ends. This specimen belongs to a study of CD8 T cells in Susac syndrome. An input of about 0.5 to 1 ug of RNA was subjected to reverse transcription using random hexamers. TCRdb recomputed calls from the immunoSEQ multiplex PCR reads with MiXCR, one row per CDR3 protein. The sample includes 300,000 or so distinct CDR3 sequences, just over 90% seen only once; the top ten take around 0.07%. This TCR derives from a human donor with multiple sclerosis. The rearrangement uses TRBV12-3 or TRBV12-4 and TRBJ2-1; possible D gene TRBD2, 7 bases. The sequencing sample was made of CD4+ T cells from PBMCs. The CDR3 coding sequence is TGTGCCAGCGCGGTCCGACGGGGGGCGGCCAATGAGCAGTTCTTC. Amino acids: CASAVRRGAANEQFF.